Shown below are 32 T cell receptor beta chains from a single sample sequenced in a study of cytomegalovirus exposure and HLA in healthy donors (dated by TCRdb to the late 2010s). Libraries were prepared through the immunoSEQ multiplex PCR assay. For the multiplex PCR, a mixture combining 60 forward primers for TCR Vbeta segments and 13 reverse primers for TCR Jbeta segments was used. TCRdb holds this immuneACCESS table with in-frame rearrangements only. Some clones are missing; in checked studies, unresolved V genes explain under half, and the rest has no known cause. The sample records about 99,000 clones, approximately 78% of which are singletons. Together, the top ten hold approximately 2% of the sample. Material: PBMCs. The receptors were sampled from a woman in her forties in good health and CMV-seronegative.

The chain links TRBV28 to TRBJ1-5; D gene uncertain. The germline CDR1 and CDR2 sequences are MDHEN and SYDVKM. The V end was cut by 3 bases, the J end by 9 bases, with 6 bases between. The CDR3 sequence is 11 residues long. The CDR3: CASSFSRPQHF. The DNA of the CDR3 is TGTGCCAGCAGTTTTTCCAGGCCCCAGCATTTT.

The chain joins TRBV5-1 to TRBJ1-2; D may be TRBD1 (5 bases). Trimming removed 0 bases from V and 2 bases from J, with 8 bases in between. The length of the CDR3 is 14 residues. From germline, CDR1 is SGHRS and CDR2 YFSETQ. The DNA of the CDR3 is TGCGCCAGCAGCTTGGAGGGGTACAACTATGGCTACACCTTC. It specifies CASSLEGYNYGYTF.

V usage is TRBV28 and J usage is TRBJ2-7; 10 nucleotides line up with TRBD1. CDR3 length equals 15 residues. The ends lost 5 bases at V and 3 bases at J; junction bases unmatched: 7. The germline V gene has CDR1 MDHEN and CDR2 SYDVKM. The DNA for the CDR3 is TGTGCCAGCAGTGTTCGGGACAGGGGTTTCTACGAGCAGTACTTC. This encodes CASSVRDRGFYEQYF.

The V gene is TRBV19, the J gene TRBJ2-1; D perhaps matches TRBD2 (6 bases). Trimming took off 5 bases at V and 9 bases at J, with 14 bases between the two ends. Germline assignment: CDR1 LNHDA and CDR2 SQIVND (reference sequence). This CDR3 has 13 amino acids. The CDR3 DNA is TGTGCCAGTAGTGGGACTTCGGGGAGTGAGCAGTTCTTC. This gives the protein CASSGTSGSEQFF. Looking up the rest from reference TRBV19 and TRBJ2-1 gives the full variable domain: DGGITQSPKYLFRKEGQNVTLSCEQNLNHDAMYWYRQDPGQGLRLIYYSQIVNDFQKGDIAEGYSVSREKKESFPLTVTSAQKNPTAFYLCASSGTSGSEQFFGPGTRLTVL.

The gene calls are TRBV30 and TRBJ1-2; 7 bases map to TRBD1. V trimming: 2 bases; J trimming: 3 bases; junction bases outside the gene matches: 6. The CDR3 extends over 14 amino acids. Per germline, CDR1 GTSNPN and CDR2 SVGIG (reference sequence). The DNA for the CDR3 is TGTGCCTGGAGTCGACAGGGCGAGGACTATGGCTACACCTTC. It yields the protein CAWSRQGEDYGYTF.

The chain joins TRBV29-1 to TRBJ2-3; 12 bases are a match to TRBD2. Trimming at V came to 6 bases and at J to 0 bases, leaving 7 bases not matched to a gene. The V gene's germline CDR1 is SQVTM and CDR2 ANQGSEA. There are 16 residues in the CDR3. The CDR3 spells CSVTSGRPTSTDTQYF. The DNA for the CDR3 is TGCAGCGTAACTAGCGGGAGGCCGACTAGCACAGATACGCAGTATTTT.

This clone came up a few times. The rearrangement uses TRBV5-1 and TRBJ2-7; D may be TRBD1 (6 bases). Per germline, CDR1 SGHRS and CDR2 YFSETQ. This CDR3 comprises 14 residues. Trimming took off 4 bases at V and 2 bases at J, with 13 bases between the two ends. The CDR3 spells CASSPGQFPYEQYF. The DNA for the CDR3 is TGCGCCAGCAGCCCCGGACAGTTCCCCTACGAGCAGTACTTC.

The J gene is TRBJ2-5, the V gene TRBV29-1; D perhaps matches TRBD1 (6 bases). The germline CDR1 and CDR2 sequences are SQVTM and ANQGSEA. Trimming pared 1 base from V and 1 base from J, leaving 10 bases between. This CDR3 is built from 14 residues. CDR3 residues: CSVEGRGPQETQYF. The CDR3 DNA sequence: TGCAGCGTTGAAGGCAGGGGACCCCAAGAGACCCAGTACTTC. Full variable domain (outside the CDR3, taken from reference TRBV29-1 and TRBJ2-5): SAVISQKPSRDICQRGTSLTIQCQVDSQVTMMFWYRQQPGQSLTLIATANQGSEATYESGFVIDKFPISRPNLTFSTLTVSNMSPEDSSIYLCSVEGRGPQETQYFGPGTRLLVL.

The J gene is TRBJ2-6, the V gene TRBV29-1, with 7 bases matching TRBD1. With V trimmed by 6 bases and J by 1 base, 3 bases remained unmatched. The CDR3 runs 14 residues. CDR1 SQVTM and CDR2 ANQGSEA come from the germline V gene. As DNA, the CDR3 is TGCAGCGTAGCCAGGGGGTCTGGGGCCAACGTCCTGACTTTC. Residues: CSVARGSGANVLTF.

The chain recombines TRBV10-3 with TRBJ2-7, with 11 bases that match TRBD2. Germline V gene data show CDR1 as ENHRY and CDR2 as SYGVKD. J gave up 4 bases and V 10 bases, and 6 bases lay outside the gene matches. The CDR3 loop spans 13 amino acids. As DNA, the CDR3 is TGTGCCACCAAGGGACTAGCGGCTTACGAGCAGTACTTC. It codes for CATKGLAAYEQYF.

The rearrangement uses TRBV28 and TRBJ1-2; D is perhaps TRBD1 (6 bases). From germline, CDR1 is MDHEN and CDR2 SYDVKM. There are 14 residues in the CDR3. Deletions cut 5 bases from V and 4 bases from J, with 14 bases between. DNA for the CDR3: TGTGCCAGCAGTACAGGGAGGGAGGTCTATGGCTACACCTTC. It codes for CASSTGREVYGYTF.

This clone was seen more than once but under ten times. This chain uses TRBV28 with TRBJ1-6; D ambiguous. The germline V gene has CDR1 MDHEN and CDR2 SYDVKM. The CDR3 contains 15 residues. V lost 6 bases, J lost 0 bases, and 9 bases lay in between. CDR3 DNA sequence: TGTGCCAGCAGCACCACACGCTCCTATAATTCACCCCTCCACTTT. Translating it yields CASSTTRSYNSPLHF.

This rearrangement joins TRBV28 to TRBJ2-1, with unresolved D. Germline V gene lookup returns CDR1 MDHEN and CDR2 SYDVKM. This CDR3 is built from 15 residues. The V end lost 2 bases, the J end lost 2 bases, and 10 bases lay between the germline ends. The CDR3, as DNA: TGTGCCAGCAGTTTAATGAGGCTGACCTACAATGAGCAGTTCTTC. Its translation: CASSLMRLTYNEQFF.

As regards this clone: The junction differs from germline at one of its ends, possibly a read error. The sample holds other DNA sequences that translate to the same CDR3. The chain uses TRBV11-3 and TRBJ2-5; 7 bases map to TRBD1. Germline values: CDR1 SGHNT, CDR2 YENEEA. CDR3 length: 14 residues. For the CDR3, the DNA is TGTGCCAGCAGCCCGGCCGGGACAGAAGAAACCCAGTACTTC. It yields the protein CASSPAGTEETQYF.

The chain combines TRBV28 with TRBJ2-6; 10 positions agree with TRBD1. The CDR3 has 19 amino acids. Trimming at V came to 5 bases and at J to 0 bases, leaving 10 bases not matched to a gene. Per germline, CDR1 MDHEN and CDR2 SYDVKM. CDR3 nucleotides: TGTGCCAGCAGTCCCGGGACAGGGGTCTTAAGCTCTGGGGCCAACGTCCTGACTTTC. This sequence encodes CASSPGTGVLSSGANVLTF.

J is TRBJ2-3 and V is TRBV5-1, with 7 bases fitting TRBD1. Per the germline V gene, CDR1 is SGHRS and CDR2 is YFSETQ. The CDR3 runs 15 residues. The ends lost 1 base at V and 4 bases at J; junction bases unmatched: 6. The CDR3: CASSLRGLSPDTQYF. The CDR3 nucleotides are TGCGCCAGCAGCTTGAGGGGGCTCTCCCCAGATACGCAGTATTTT.

The V gene is TRBV5-6, the J gene TRBJ1-4, with 8 nucleotides matching TRBD1. The length of the CDR3 is 15 residues. Germline CDR1 reads SGHDT; CDR2 reads YYEEEE. Trimming removed 3 bases from V and 8 bases from J; junction bases left unmatched: 9. The CDR3 DNA follows: TGTGCCAGCAGCTCGCAGACAGGGGTGGACGAAAAACTGTTTTTT. It codes for CASSSQTGVDEKLFF.

This chain uses TRBV11-3 with TRBJ2-1; D is perhaps TRBD2 (6 bases). Per germline, CDR1 SGHNT and CDR2 YENEEA. The CDR3 loop spans 19 amino acids. Trimming shortened V by 1 base and J by 0 bases, and 19 bases separated the two germline ends. CDR3 sequence reads: CASSLGGVSSDSSYNEQFF. The CDR3 region has the DNA TGTGCCAGCAGCTTAGGGGGCGTGTCTAGCGATAGCTCCTACAATGAGCAGTTCTTC.

The CDR3 is CASSPGQTRGAFF. CDR3 nucleotide sequence: TGTGCCAGCTCACCAGGACAGACGCGAGGAGCTTTCTTT. The rearrangement joins TRBV18 to TRBJ1-1; perhaps TRBD1 as D (6 bases). V was cut by 2 bases and J by 10 bases, with 14 bases left in between. The length of the CDR3 is 13 residues. Germline assignment: CDR1 KGHSH and CDR2 LQKENI. Using reference TRBV18 and TRBJ1-1 for the parts outside the CDR3, the full variable domain is NAGVMQNPRHLVRRRGQEARLRCSPMKGHSHVYWYRQLPEEGLKFMVYLQKENIIDESGMPKERFSAEFPKEGPSILRIQQVVRGDSAAYFCASSPGQTRGAFFGQGTRLTVV.

In the case of this clone: Other nucleotide sequences from this sample produce the same CDR3. This CDR3 reads CASRSQGSGANVLTF. The CDR3 DNA reads as TGTGCCAGCAGATCACAGGGGAGTGGGGCCAACGTCCTGACTTTC. The chain joins TRBV7-3 to TRBJ2-6; the match to TRBD1 covers 7 bases. Trimming at V came to 6 bases and at J to 3 bases, leaving 5 bases not matched to a gene. There are 15 residues in the CDR3. The germline V gene encodes CDR1 SGHTA and CDR2 FQGTGA. Filled out from reference TRBV7-3 and TRBJ2-6, the complete variable domain reads GAGVSQTPSNKVTEKGKYVELRCDPISGHTALYWYRQSLGQGPEFLIYFQGTGAADDSGLPNDRFFAVRPEGSVSTLKIQRTERGDSAVYLCASRSQGSGANVLTFGAGSRLTVL.

The rearrangement joins TRBV13 to TRBJ2-3; TRBD2 is a possible D gene (6 bases). The CDR3 sequence is 18 residues long. Trimming took off 1 base at V and 6 bases at J, with 23 bases between the two ends. Germline CDR1 and CDR2: PRHDT and FYEKMQ (reference sequence). The chain's CDR3 is CASSLAVFSGPTRDTQYF. The CDR3 nucleotides are TGTGCCAGCAGCTTAGCGGTTTTCAGCGGGCCCACTAGGGATACGCAGTATTTT.

The chain is built from TRBV4-1 and TRBJ1-4; D unresolved. CDR3 length equals 18 residues. Germline V gene lookup returns CDR1 MGHRA and CDR2 YSYEKL. V was clipped by 4 bases and J by 5 bases, with 23 bases between them. CDR3 amino acids: CASSLLNIPTPANEKLFF. Written as DNA, the CDR3 is TGCGCCAGCAGCCTTTTGAATATCCCAACCCCAGCGAATGAAAAACTGTTTTTT.

The chain carries TRBV9 and TRBJ1-5; 9 positions agree with TRBD1. This CDR3 comprises 13 residues. Germline loops: CDR1 SGDLS, CDR2 YYNGEE. J lost 4 bases, V lost 7 bases, and 3 bases had no gene match. The CDR3 coding sequence is TGTGCCAGCGGGGACAGGGAAAATCAGCCCCAGCATTTT. Its protein product is CASGDRENQPQHF.

The J gene is TRBJ2-5, the V gene TRBV5-5; 7 nucleotides match TRBD2. Trimming cost V 0 bases and J 9 bases; bases outside gene matches: 2. The germline V gene encodes CDR1 SGHKS and CDR2 YYEKEE (reference sequence). The CDR3 spans 12 residues. CDR3 loop: CASSLEGGAQYF. CDR3 bases: TGTGCCAGCAGCTTGGAGGGAGGGGCCCAGTACTTC.

CDR3 region: CASSFPSHTEAFF. The CDR3 region has the DNA TGTGCCAGCAGTTTTCCCAGTCACACTGAAGCTTTCTTT. The V gene is TRBV28, the J gene TRBJ1-1; D remains ambiguous. Germline-derived CDR1 and CDR2 are MDHEN and SYDVKM. The CDR3 has 13 amino acids. The V and J ends lost 3 bases and 3 bases respectively, with 8 bases between them.

This clone was found once. The rearrangement uses TRBV28 and TRBJ1-1; 7 bases are shared with TRBD1. The V gene end was trimmed by 6 bases and the J gene end by 13 bases; junction bases not matched to a gene: 20. The germline V gene encodes CDR1 MDHEN and CDR2 SYDVKM. The CDR3 is 15 residues long. The CDR3 region is CASSQIKQGIGKGFF. CDR3 nucleotides: TGTGCCAGCAGCCAGATAAAACAGGGGATCGGGAAGGGTTTCTTT.

The chain's CDR3 is CATSHRRRGGAGNEQFF. In nucleotides, the CDR3 is TGTGCCACCAGCCACCGGCGGAGAGGGGGCGCGGGGAATGAGCAGTTCTTC. The rearrangement uses TRBV15 and TRBJ2-1, with a weak D call TRBD1 (7 bases). The CDR3 is made up of 17 amino acids. Per the germline V gene, CDR1 is LNHNV and CDR2 is YYDKDF (reference sequence). With 5 bases removed from V and 7 bases from J, the gap between germline ends came to 24 bases.

The V and J genes are TRBV7-3 and TRBJ2-1, with 7 bases aligning to TRBD2. The V and J ends lost 1 base and 4 bases, in that order; junction bases with no gene match: 4. Germline V lookup: CDR1 SGHTA, CDR2 FQGTGA. The CDR3 loop spans 15 amino acids. CDR3 nucleotide sequence: TGTGCCAGCAGCTTAAGCGGGAGATCGTACAATGAGCAGTTCTTC. Protein product: CASSLSGRSYNEQFF.

The table lists this clone with a count of one. J is TRBJ2-5 and V is TRBV5-1, with TRBD1 identical over 7 bases. The CDR3 extends over 15 amino acids. Trimming took 1 base from V and 4 from J; bases not matched to a gene: 7. Germline V gene lookup returns CDR1 SGHRS and CDR2 YFSETQ. The chain's CDR3 is CASSLLDRTGETQYF. As DNA, the CDR3 is TGCGCCAGCAGCTTGTTGGACAGGACGGGAGAGACCCAGTACTTC.

This sequence joins TRBV11-1 and TRBJ2-5; TRBD2 agrees at 7 bases. The CDR3 length is 18 residues. The J segment lost 2 bases and the V segment lost 6 bases, leaving 18 bases of the junction unmatched. Germline assignment: CDR1 SGHAT and CDR2 FQDESV (reference sequence). Here the CDR3 DNA reads TGTGCCAGCAGTCCCGGATGGGGGGGAGGGCCGATTCAAGAGACCCAGTACTTC. This codes for CASSPGWGGGPIQETQYF.

The CDR3 region is CASSTQQAPNEKLFF. The CDR3 DNA is TGTGCCAGCAGCACACAACAGGCTCCTAATGAAAAACTGTTTTTT. The rearrangement joins TRBV7-9 to TRBJ1-4; tentative D call: TRBD1 (5 bases). Germline assignment: CDR1 SEHNR and CDR2 FQNEAQ (reference sequence). The length of the CDR3 is 15 residues. With 5 bases removed from V and 3 bases from J, the gap between germline ends came to 13 bases.

The V and J genes are TRBV7-8 and TRBJ2-3; D perhaps matches TRBD1 (6 bases). Trimming stripped 4 bases from V and 5 bases from J, with 16 bases between. The germline V gene encodes CDR1 SGHVS and CDR2 FQNEAQ. The CDR3 covers 15 residues. CDR3 protein: CASSSGVGAVDTQYF. The CDR3 DNA is TGTGCCAGCAGCTCAGGGGTCGGAGCGGTAGATACGCAGTATTTT. Full variable domain (remainder filled in from reference TRBV7-8 and TRBJ2-3): GAGVSQSPRYKVAKRGQDVALRCDPISGHVSLFWYQQALGQGPEFLTYFQNEAQLDKSGLPSDRFFAERPEGSVSTLKIQRTQQEDSAVYLCASSSGVGAVDTQYFGPGTRLTVL.